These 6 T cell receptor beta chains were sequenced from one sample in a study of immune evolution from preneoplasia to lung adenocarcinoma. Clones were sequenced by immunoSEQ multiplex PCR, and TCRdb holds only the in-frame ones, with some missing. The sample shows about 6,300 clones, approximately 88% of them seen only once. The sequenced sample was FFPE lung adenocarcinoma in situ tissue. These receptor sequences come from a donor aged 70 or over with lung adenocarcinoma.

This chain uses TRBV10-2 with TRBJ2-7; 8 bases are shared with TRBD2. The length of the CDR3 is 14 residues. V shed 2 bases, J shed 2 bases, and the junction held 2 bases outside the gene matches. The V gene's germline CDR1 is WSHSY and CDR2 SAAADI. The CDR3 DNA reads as TGCGCCAGCAGTGAGCGGGAGGGCCCCTACGAGCAGTACTTC. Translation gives CASSEREGPYEQYF.

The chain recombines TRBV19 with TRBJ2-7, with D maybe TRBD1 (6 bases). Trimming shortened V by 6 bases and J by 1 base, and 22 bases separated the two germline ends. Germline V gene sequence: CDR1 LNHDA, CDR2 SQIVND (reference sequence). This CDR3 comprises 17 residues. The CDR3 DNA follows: TGTGCCAGTAGGGTTACACGCCTCGGACAGCCATCCTACGAGCAGTACTTC. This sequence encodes CASRVTRLGQPSYEQYF.

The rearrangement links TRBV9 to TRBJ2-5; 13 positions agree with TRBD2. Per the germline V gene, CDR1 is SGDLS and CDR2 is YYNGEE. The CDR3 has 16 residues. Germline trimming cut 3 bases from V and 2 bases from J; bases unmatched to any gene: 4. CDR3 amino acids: CASSGTSGSRQETQYF. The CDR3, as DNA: TGTGCCAGCAGCGGGACTAGCGGGAGTCGACAAGAGACCCAGTACTTC.

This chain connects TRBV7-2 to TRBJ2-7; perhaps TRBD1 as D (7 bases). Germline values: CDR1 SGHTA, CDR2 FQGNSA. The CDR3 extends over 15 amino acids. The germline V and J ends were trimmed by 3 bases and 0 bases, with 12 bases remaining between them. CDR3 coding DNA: TGTGCCAGCAGCTTTCGCAGGGGGGCCTCCTACGAGCAGTACTTC. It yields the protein CASSFRRGASYEQYF.

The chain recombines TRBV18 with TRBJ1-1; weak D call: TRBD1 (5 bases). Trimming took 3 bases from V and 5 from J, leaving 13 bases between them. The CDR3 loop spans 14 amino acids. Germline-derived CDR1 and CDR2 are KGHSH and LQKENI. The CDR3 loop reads CASSPPSGGTEAFF. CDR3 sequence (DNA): TGTGCCAGCTCACCCCCATCGGGGGGAACTGAAGCTTTCTTT.

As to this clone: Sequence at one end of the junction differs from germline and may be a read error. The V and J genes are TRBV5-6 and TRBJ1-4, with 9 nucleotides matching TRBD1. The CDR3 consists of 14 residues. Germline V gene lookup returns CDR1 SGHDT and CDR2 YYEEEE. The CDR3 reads CASSLGTGYEKLFF. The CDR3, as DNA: TGTGCCAGCAGTTTGGGGACAGGGTATGAAAAACTGTTTTTT.